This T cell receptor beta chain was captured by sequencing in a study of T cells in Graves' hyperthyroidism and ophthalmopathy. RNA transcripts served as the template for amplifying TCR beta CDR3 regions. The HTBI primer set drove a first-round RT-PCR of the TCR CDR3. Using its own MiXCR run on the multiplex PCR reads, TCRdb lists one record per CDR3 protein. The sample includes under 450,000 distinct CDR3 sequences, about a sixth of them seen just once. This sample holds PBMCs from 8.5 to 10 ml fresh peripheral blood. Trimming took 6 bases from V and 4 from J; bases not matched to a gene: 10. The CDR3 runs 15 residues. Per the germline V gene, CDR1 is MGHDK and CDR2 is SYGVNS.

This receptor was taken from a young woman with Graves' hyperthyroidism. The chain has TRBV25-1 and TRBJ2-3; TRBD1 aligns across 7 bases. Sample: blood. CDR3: CASSLRVTGADTQYF. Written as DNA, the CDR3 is TGTGCCAGCAGCCTCCGGGTAACAGGGGCAGATACGCAGTATTTT.